The source of this TCR beta chain is a study of T cell responses to AZD1222 COVID-19 vaccine. Study-level results: Nearly half of spike-specific TCRs reportedly target unmutated variant regions. Most donors were white British and more were female, and clonal diversity was possibly underestimated. All repertoire sampling was performed exclusively after the peak T cell response.

In the case of this clone: Antigen specificity is unknown.

TCRdb's table, derived via immunoSEQ multiplex PCR, lists solely in-frame clones and lacks some. The sample contains approximately 150,000 clones, about nine tenths of which appear only once. Germline V gene lookup returns CDR1 SGHVS and CDR2 FNYEAQ. With 4 bases removed from V and 12 bases from J, the gap between germline ends came to 13 bases. The CDR3 has 12 amino acids. The gene calls are TRBV7-6 and TRBJ2-1; maybe TRBD1 (6 bases). This receptor was obtained from an adult who received the AZD1222 COVID-19 vaccine. The input for sequencing was peripheral blood, taken 28 days after the second AZD1222 dose. CDR3 sequence: CASSSYRDGQFF. Written as DNA, the CDR3 is TGTGCCAGCAGCTCCTACAGGGACGGGCAGTTCTTC.